A selection of T cell receptor beta chains follows, all from one sample in a study of a mutant IDH1 vaccine in newly diagnosed glioma. Sequencing used immunoSEQ multiplex PCR; TCRdb keeps in-frame clones, though not all of them. Of roughly 71,000 clones listed, about 86% are singletons. Sequencing used PBMCs, obtained from a glioma patient treated with radiotherapy, temozolomide or both. These receptors originate from a man between 25 and 39 years old with glioma. CDR3s include the opening cysteine and the closing phenylalanine or tryptophan. The order of the fields is clone size, D gene, CDR3 length, V gene, J gene, CDR3 DNA, CDR3 protein. The D gene is left open where the match is weak. Rows may omit the clone size; those that give it use once, few, many or a size class.

once	TRBD1	17	TRBV7-9	TRBJ2-7	TGTGCCAGCAGCTCAAGCGGAGGGACAGGGGGGACCTACGAGCAGTACTTC	CASSSSGGTGGTYEQYF
NA	NA	12	TRBV30	TRBJ2-1	TGTGCCTGGAGCCTAGCTTACAATGAGCAGTTCTTC	CAWSLAYNEQFF
NA	TRBD2	15	TRBV6-5	TRBJ2-3	TGTGCCAGCAGTTACGGGACTAGCAGCACAGATACGCAGTATTTT	CASSYGTSSTDTQYF
once	NA	13	TRBV6-6	TRBJ1-1	TGTGCCAGCGGTCAGGAGGGCTACACTGAAGCTTTCTTT	CASGQEGYTEAFF
NA	TRBD1	16	TRBV11-2	TRBJ1-2	TGTGCCAGCAGCTCCCCAAGGACAGGAAGAAACTATGGCTACACCTTC	CASSSPRTGRNYGYTF
once	NA	14	TRBV29-1	TRBJ2-3	TGCAGCGTTGGAGTGGCGGGGTCGACAGATACGCAGTATTTT	CSVGVAGSTDTQYF
NA	NA	11	TRBV5-6	TRBJ2-1	TGTGCCAGCAGACGGTACAATGAGCAGTTCTTC	CASRRYNEQFF
once	TRBD1	14	TRBV2	TRBJ1-1	TGTGCCAGCAGTGAGACAGGGGAGAACACTGAAGCTTTCTTT	CASSETGENTEAFF
NA	TRBD2	19	TRBV27	TRBJ2-3	TGTGCCAGCAGTCCCAGTTATCTTTCTGGACTAGCTAAAACAGATACGCAGTATTTT	CASSPSYLSGLAKTDTQYF
NA	NA	14	TRBV5-1	TRBJ2-7	TGCGCCAGCAGCTTGGCCTCGTACAGCTACGAGCAGTACTTC	CASSLASYSYEQYF
NA	TRBD2	13	TRBV19	TRBJ2-5	TGTGCCAGTACCATAACTAGCGGGGCGACCCAGTACTTC	CASTITSGATQYF
NA	NA	20	TRBV4-1	TRBJ1-2	TGCGCCAGCAGCCAAGTTATGGTTGCTAATTGGGGCGCCCTTAACTATGGCTACACCTTC	CASSQVMVANWGALNYGYTF
NA	NA	14	TRBV6-5	TRBJ1-2	TGTGCCAGCAGTTACACAGGGATCAACTATGGCTACACCTTC	CASSYTGINYGYTF
NA	NA	17	TRBV5-6	TRBJ2-7	TGTGCCAGCAGCGCCCCGGACCTTCTCCTTACTCCAGCGTCCCTCGTCTTC	CASSAPDLLLTPASLVF
NA	NA	13	TRBV5-6	TRBJ1-6	TGTGCCAGCAGCTTGGGGGTGGGGTCACCCCTCCACTTT	CASSLGVGSPLHF
NA	TRBD1	14	TRBV5-1	TRBJ1-5	TGCGCCAGCAGCTTGGCAGGGGGGTATCAGCCCCAGCATTTT	CASSLAGGYQPQHF
NA	TRBD1	18	TRBV2	TRBJ2-2	TGTGCCAGCCTAGGCGGGACAGGGACCGATCTGAGCACCGGGGAGCTGTTTTTT	CASLGGTGTDLSTGELFF
once	NA	12	TRBV4-1	TRBJ2-1	TGCGCCAGCAGCCACGGGGGCAATGAGCAGTTCTTC	CASSHGGNEQFF
NA	TRBD1	17	TRBV5-8	TRBJ2-2	TGTGCCAGCAGCCGAGACAGGGGATGGGTGAACACCGGGGAGCTGTTTTTT	CASSRDRGWVNTGELFF
NA	NA	15	TRBV27	TRBJ1-6	TGTGCCAGCTCATCCCAGGGACGGATTAATTCACCCCTCCACTTT	CASSSQGRINSPLHF
NA	TRBD1	14	TRBV6-6	TRBJ1-2	TGTGCCAGCAGGGGACAGCAGTCTAACTATGGCTACACCTTC	CASRGQQSNYGYTF
NA	NA	15	TRBV11-2	TRBJ1-3	TGTGCCAGCAGCCTCGGAGGGGGCTCTGGAAACACCATATATTTT	CASSLGGGSGNTIYF
NA	TRBD1	14	TRBV6-4	TRBJ2-2	TGTGCCAGCAGTCTGGGGACAGACACCGGGGAGCTGTTTTTT	CASSLGTDTGELFF
NA	TRBD2	16	TRBV6-5	TRBJ2-5	TGTGCCAGCAGTTACTTTCTCCCTAGCGGGGCTGAGACCCAGTACTTC	CASSYFLPSGAETQYF
NA	NA	14	TRBV19	TRBJ1-2	TGTGCCAGTAGCGTCGGAGCAGCTAACTATGGCTACACCTTC	CASSVGAANYGYTF
few	NA	17	TRBV12-5	TRBJ1-5	TGTGCTAGTGGTTTGGTAAGGCAGGGCTTTAGCAATCAGCCCCAGCATTTT	CASGLVRQGFSNQPQHF
NA	TRBD2	14	TRBV27	TRBJ2-1	TGTGCCAGCAGTCGGGGGGGCTCGTCCAATGAGCAGTTCTTC	CASSRGGSSNEQFF
NA	NA	16	TRBV6-5	TRBJ2-7	TGTGCCAGCAGTTACCGTAACAGGGACCACTCCTACGAGCAGTACTTC	CASSYRNRDHSYEQYF